Shown below are 21 T cell receptor beta chains from a single sample sequenced in a study of cytomegalovirus exposure and HLA in healthy donors (TCRdb year 2017). To prepare the library, the immunoSEQ multiplex PCR assay was applied. A mixture of 60 forward primers for TCR Vbeta segments and 13 reverse primers for TCR Jbeta segments was used in the multiplex PCR. As stored in TCRdb, this immuneACCESS dataset retains in-frame rearrangements with V and J assigned. A fraction of the clones does not appear; measured against another copy, unresolved V genes explain less than half of the discrepancy, and the remainder lacks a known reason. The sample yields about 280,000 clones; over 85% were counted once. 2% to 3% of the sample goes to the ten largest clones. Sample: PBMCs. The receptors stem from a woman between 18 and 29 years old in good health and CMV-seronegative.

The rearrangement links TRBV6-1 to TRBJ2-5, with 8 positions matching TRBD1. This CDR3 contains 16 residues. The J segment lost 5 bases and the V segment lost 4 bases, leaving 12 bases of the junction unmatched. CDR1 is MNHNS and CDR2 is SASEGT in the germline V gene. The chain's CDR3 is CASSVPWTGKEETQYF. CDR3 DNA: TGTGCCAGCAGTGTCCCTTGGACAGGGAAAGAGGAGACCCAGTACTTC.

This chain connects TRBV29-1 to TRBJ1-1; possibly TRBD1 for D (5 bases). Germline V lookup: CDR1 SQVTM, CDR2 ANQGSEA. This CDR3 is 13 amino acids long. V was cut by 3 bases and J by 5 bases, with 13 bases left in between. CDR3 in amino acids: CSVEGGMETEAFF. The CDR3 DNA reads TGCAGCGTTGAGGGGGGTATGGAGACTGAAGCTTTCTTT. Looking up the rest from reference TRBV29-1 and TRBJ1-1 gives the full variable domain: SAVISQKPSRDICQRGTSLTIQCQVDSQVTMMFWYRQQPGQSLTLIATANQGSEATYESGFVIDKFPISRPNLTFSTLTVSNMSPEDSSIYLCSVEGGMETEAFFGQGTRLTVV.

The rearrangement links TRBV5-6 to TRBJ1-1; D remains unclear. V shed 2 bases and J shed 2 bases, with 13 bases lying between them. The CDR3 consists of 15 residues. Germline V CDR1 and CDR2: SGHDT, YYEEEE. In DNA, the CDR3 is TGTGCCAGCAGCTTTTTGCAGGCACTTAACACTGAAGCTTTCTTT. This encodes CASSFLQALNTEAFF.

The chain employs TRBV7-9 and TRBJ2-2; 8 positions match TRBD1. With 3 bases clipped from V and 0 bases from J, the junction kept 3 bases outside the gene matches. CDR1 and CDR2 from the germline V gene are SEHNR and FQNEAQ (reference sequence). This CDR3 is built from 16 residues. The CDR3 sequence: CASSFSGQANTGELFF. The CDR3 bases are TGTGCCAGCAGCTTCTCGGGACAGGCGAACACCGGGGAGCTGTTTTTT. The complete variable domain, with remaining parts taken from reference TRBV7-9 and TRBJ2-2, reads DTGVSQNPRHKITKRGQNVTFRCDPISEHNRLYWYRQTLGQGPEFLTYFQNEAQLEKSRLLSDRFSAERPKGSFSTLEIQRTEQGDSAMYLCASSFSGQANTGELFFGEGSRLTVL.

This chain connects TRBV30 to TRBJ1-1; no reliable D call. Germline CDR1 reads GTSNPN; CDR2 reads SVGIG (reference sequence). CDR3 length equals 14 residues. The V end lost 1 base, the J end lost 1 base, and 10 bases lay between the germline ends. The CDR3 sequence: CAWSERERNTEAFF. CDR3 bases: TGTGCCTGGAGTGAGAGGGAAAGGAACACTGAAGCTTTCTTT.

This clone was counted a single time. The junction departs from the called germline gene at one end, perhaps through a read error. The J gene is TRBJ1-1, the V gene TRBV7-9; no definite D call. Germline V gene sequence: CDR1 SEHNR, CDR2 FQNEAQ (reference sequence). This CDR3 contains 13 residues. In DNA, the CDR3 is TGTTCCAGCAGCTTAATGGAGACCACTGAAGCTTTCTTT. This codes for CSSSLMETTEAFF.

This rearrangement joins TRBV15 to TRBJ2-3; D unresolved. Germline lookup yields CDR1 LNHNV and CDR2 YYDKDF (reference sequence). The CDR3 runs 15 residues. V was trimmed by 0 bases and J by 0 bases, leaving 7 bases between them. The CDR3 nucleotides are TGTGCCACCAGCAGAGATCGGGTGAGCACAGATACGCAGTATTTT. Its protein product is CATSRDRVSTDTQYF.

The genes are TRBV6-1 and TRBJ1-1, with 7 nucleotides matching TRBD1. The CDR3 is 13 amino acids. Germline trimming cut 7 bases from V and 7 bases from J; bases unmatched to any gene: 9. CDR1 and CDR2 from the germline V gene are MNHNS and SASEGT. This CDR3 is CASNTGVKGEAFF. The CDR3 nucleotides read TGTGCCAGCAATACAGGGGTGAAGGGTGAAGCTTTCTTT.

This rearrangement joins TRBV7-9 to TRBJ1-6, with 9 bases that match TRBD1. CDR3 length: 15 amino acids. Germline CDR1 reads SEHNR; CDR2 reads FQNEAQ (reference sequence). Trimming took 4 bases from V and 7 from J; bases not matched to a gene: 5. The CDR3: CASSSSGQGNSPLHF. Here the CDR3 DNA reads TGTGCCAGCAGCTCCTCGGGACAGGGCAATTCACCCCTCCACTTT.

The chain links TRBV2 to TRBJ1-2; a weak D match, TRBD1 (6 bases). This CDR3 is built from 13 residues. In germline, CDR1 is SNHLY, CDR2 FYNNEI. V was trimmed by 9 bases and J by 7 bases, leaving 18 bases between them. This chain's CDR3 is CASYQQGIGGYTF. CDR3 DNA: TGTGCCAGTTATCAACAGGGAATCGGTGGCTACACCTTC.

Concerning this clone itself: Because the CDR3's place on the DNA is in doubt, the DNA is left out and the CDR3 is given as listed by TCRdb. The chain combines TRBV15 with TRBJ1-4; the D call TRBD1 from the table was never checked on the DNA. Including both end residues, the CDR3 is 18 amino acids long. CDR1 LNHNV and CDR2 YYDKDF come from the germline V gene (reference sequence). The CDR3 loop reads CATSRDIFWTEKNEKLFF.

This chain links TRBV13 with TRBJ1-1, with TRBD1 matching 8 bases. This CDR3 contains 16 residues. Looked up from germline, CDR1 is PRHDT and CDR2 is FYEKMQ (reference sequence). Trimming removed 5 bases from V and 7 bases from J; junction bases left unmatched: 15. The CDR3 DNA is TGTGCCAGCAGCCCAGACTGGACAGGGCGTACTAGTGAAGCTTTCTTT. Protein product: CASSPDWTGRTSEAFF.

The rearrangement uses TRBV6-5 and TRBJ1-1; 7 bases match TRBD1. CDR3 length equals 15 residues. V trimming: 3 bases; J trimming: 2 bases; junction bases outside the gene matches: 6. CDR1 MNHEY and CDR2 SVGAGI come from the germline V gene. The CDR3 DNA sequence: TGTGCCAGCAGTTATCGGGGACAGCCCAACACTGAAGCTTTCTTT. It specifies CASSYRGQPNTEAFF.

The chain couples TRBV5-6 to TRBJ2-3; D perhaps matches TRBD2 (5 bases). Germline assignment: CDR1 SGHDT and CDR2 YYEEEE. This CDR3 spans 14 amino acids. Trimming took 0 bases from V and 7 from J, leaving 12 bases between them. CDR3 DNA: TGTGCCAGCAGCTTGGGACGGGGATCGAATACGCAGTATTTT. Its translation is CASSLGRGSNTQYF. The variable domain in full, with the rest retrieved from reference TRBV5-6 and TRBJ2-3, is DAGVTQSPTHLIKTRGQQVTLRCSPKSGHDTVSWYQQALGQGPQFIFQYYEEEERQRGNFPDRFSGHQFPNYSSELNVNALLLGDSALYLCASSLGRGSNTQYFGPGTRLTVL.

The V and J genes are TRBV5-1 and TRBJ2-4; D gene unclear. The V and J ends lost 4 bases and 8 bases respectively, with 16 bases between them. CDR1 is SGHRS and CDR2 is YFSETQ in the germline V gene. The CDR3 is 14 amino acids. The CDR3 here is CASSLGLGGDIQYF. DNA of the CDR3: TGCGCCAGCAGCCTCGGCCTCGGCGGTGACATTCAGTACTTC.

The rearrangement joins TRBV5-5 to TRBJ1-4; 10 nucleotides agree with TRBD1. The CDR3 runs 15 residues. The V gene's germline CDR1 is SGHKS and CDR2 YYEKEE (reference sequence). Losses at the gene ends were 3 bases for V and 6 bases for J; bases not matched to a gene: 5. The CDR3 loop is CASSYRGTGDEKLFF. The CDR3 DNA reads TGTGCCAGCAGCTATAGAGGGACAGGGGATGAAAAACTGTTTTTT.

This sequence joins TRBV7-9 and TRBJ2-5, with 7 bases matching TRBD2. The J call is doubtful: the DNA matches TRBJ2-7 better. The germline gives CDR1 SEHNR, CDR2 FQNEAQ (reference sequence). This CDR3 is built from 16 residues. The CDR3 DNA follows: TGTGCCAGCAGCCCTACTGGGGAGGGGCGCTTCGACGAGCAGTACTTC. Translating gives CASSPTGEGRFDEQYF.

This chain connects TRBV7-9 to TRBJ1-1; D ambiguous. The CDR3 totals 13 residues. Germline CDR1 reads SEHNR; CDR2 reads FQNEAQ (reference sequence). With 2 bases removed from V and 5 bases from J, the gap between germline ends came to 9 bases. The CDR3 loop reads CASSLTGWTEAFF. The CDR3 bases are TGTGCCAGCAGCTTAACCGGGTGGACTGAAGCTTTCTTT.

V is TRBV27 and J is TRBJ2-3, with 11 bases fitting TRBD1. Losses at the gene ends were 6 bases for V and 2 bases for J; bases not matched to a gene: 7. CDR1 and CDR2 from the germline V gene are MNHEY and SMNVEV (reference sequence). The CDR3 is 16 amino acids. The CDR3 coding sequence is TGTGCCAGCAGCCTGGGACAGGGGGTGACCACAGATACGCAGTATTTT. Translating it yields CASSLGQGVTTDTQYF.

This chain uses TRBV10-1 with TRBJ2-2, with 8 positions matching TRBD1. The CDR3 is 15 amino acids. Germline V lookup: CDR1 WNHNN, CDR2 SYGVQD (reference sequence). V lost 2 bases to trimming and J lost 1 base; unmatched junction nucleotides: 0. The CDR3 protein is CASSEGTGNTGELFF. In DNA form, the CDR3 reads TGCGCCAGCAGTGAGGGGACAGGGAACACCGGGGAGCTGTTTTTT.

With regard to this clone: The same CDR3 arises from other DNA sequences in this sample as well. The chain has TRBV6-1 and TRBJ2-5; weak D call: TRBD1 (6 bases). Germline assignment: CDR1 MNHNS and CDR2 SASEGT. V lost 2 bases and J lost 4, with 11 bases in between. The CDR3 consists of 14 residues. The CDR3 DNA sequence: TGTGCCAGCAGTGAAATGGGGGCGAGAGAGACCCAGTACTTC. Translation gives CASSEMGARETQYF.